This T cell receptor (beta chain) was obtained from a study of blood T cell repertoires in COVID-19. Study details: The United States, Italy and Spain were the sources of the acute and convalescent COVID-19 samples. The cDNA or gDNA used as material had been derived from T cells, B-cell-depleted T cells, or PBMCs.

V lost 3 bases to trimming and J lost 4 bases; unmatched junction nucleotides: 8. The CDR3 has 15 amino acids. Germline CDR1 WSHSY, CDR2 SAAADI. Authors' data handling: Estimates of nucleated cell counts were drawn from the amplification of reference gene primers. Clones were read by immunoSEQ multiplex PCR, and TCRdb kept only the in-frame ones, dropping some. The D gene and trimming were derived from the DNA, and the V and J assignments and clone size from that table. This table holds under 100,000 clones, more than 75% found once. The sequence derives from a human donor in a cohort sampled during active COVID-19. The sample consisted of peripheral blood. The chain recombines TRBV10-2 with TRBJ1-2, with 7 positions matching TRBD1. CDR3 DNA sequence: TGCGCCAGCAGTGATGCAGGGGGTTCTGTCTATGGCTACACCTTC. It specifies CASSDAGGSVYGYTF.